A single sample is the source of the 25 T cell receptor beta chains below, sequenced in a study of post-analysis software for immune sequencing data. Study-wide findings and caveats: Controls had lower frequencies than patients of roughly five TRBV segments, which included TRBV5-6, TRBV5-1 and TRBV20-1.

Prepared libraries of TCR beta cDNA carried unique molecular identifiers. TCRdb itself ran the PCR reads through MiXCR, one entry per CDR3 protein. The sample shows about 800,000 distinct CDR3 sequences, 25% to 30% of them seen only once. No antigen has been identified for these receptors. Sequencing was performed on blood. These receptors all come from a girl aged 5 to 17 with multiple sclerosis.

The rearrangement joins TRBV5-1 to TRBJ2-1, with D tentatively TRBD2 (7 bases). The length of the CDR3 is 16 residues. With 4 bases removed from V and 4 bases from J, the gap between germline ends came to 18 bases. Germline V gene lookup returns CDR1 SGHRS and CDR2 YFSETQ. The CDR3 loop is CASSKGGYPAYNEQFF. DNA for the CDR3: TGCGCCAGCAGCAAGGGGGGGTACCCGGCATACAATGAGCAGTTCTTC.

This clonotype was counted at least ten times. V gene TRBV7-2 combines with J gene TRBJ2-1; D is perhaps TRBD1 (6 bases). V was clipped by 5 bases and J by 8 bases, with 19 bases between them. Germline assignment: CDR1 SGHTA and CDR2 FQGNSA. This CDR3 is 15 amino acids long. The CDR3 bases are TGTGCCAGCAGCGGCCAGACAGGCCGAGTGGATGAGCAGTTCTTC. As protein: CASSGQTGRVDEQFF. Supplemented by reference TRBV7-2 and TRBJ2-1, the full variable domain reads GAGVSQSPSNKVTEKGKDVELRCDPISGHTALYWYRQSLGQGLEFLIYFQGNSAPDKSGLPSDRFSAERTGGSVSTLTIQRTQQEDSAVYLCASSGQTGRVDEQFFGPGTRLTVL.

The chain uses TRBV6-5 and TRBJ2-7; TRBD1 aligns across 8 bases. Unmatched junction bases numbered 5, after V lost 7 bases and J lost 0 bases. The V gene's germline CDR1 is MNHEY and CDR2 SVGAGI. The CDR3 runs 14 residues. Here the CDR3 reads CASKKGQDSYEQYF. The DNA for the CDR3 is TGTGCCAGCAAAAAGGGACAGGACTCCTACGAGCAGTACTTC.

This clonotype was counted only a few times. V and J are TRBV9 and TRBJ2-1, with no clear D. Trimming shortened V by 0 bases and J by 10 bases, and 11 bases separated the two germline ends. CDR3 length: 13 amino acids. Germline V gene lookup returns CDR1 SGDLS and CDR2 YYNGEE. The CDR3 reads CASSVEPAREQFF. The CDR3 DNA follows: TGTGCCAGCAGCGTAGAGCCAGCCAGGGAGCAGTTCTTC.

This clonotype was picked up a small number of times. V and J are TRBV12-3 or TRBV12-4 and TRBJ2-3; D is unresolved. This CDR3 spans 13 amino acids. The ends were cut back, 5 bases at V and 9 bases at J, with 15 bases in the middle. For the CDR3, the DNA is TGTGCCAGCAGTCAGCTAGACCGAGGCACGCAGTATTTT. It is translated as CASSQLDRGTQYF.

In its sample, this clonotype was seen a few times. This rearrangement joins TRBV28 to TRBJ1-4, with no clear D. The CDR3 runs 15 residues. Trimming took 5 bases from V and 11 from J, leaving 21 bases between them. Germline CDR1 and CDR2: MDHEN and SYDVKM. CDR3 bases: TGTGCCAGCAGTACGTACCGGGTCGCAAAAGGGAAACTGTTTTTT. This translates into CASSTYRVAKGKLFF.

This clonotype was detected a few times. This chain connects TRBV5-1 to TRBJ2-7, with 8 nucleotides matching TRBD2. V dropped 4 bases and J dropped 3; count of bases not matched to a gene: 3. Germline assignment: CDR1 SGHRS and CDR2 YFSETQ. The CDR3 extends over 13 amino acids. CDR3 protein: CASSQGLDYEQYF. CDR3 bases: TGCGCCAGCAGCCAGGGACTAGACTACGAGCAGTACTTC.

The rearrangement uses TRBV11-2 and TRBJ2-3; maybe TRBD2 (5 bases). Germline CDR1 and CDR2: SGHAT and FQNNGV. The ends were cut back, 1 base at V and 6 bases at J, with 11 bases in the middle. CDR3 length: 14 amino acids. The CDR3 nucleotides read TGTGCCAGCAGCTTAGCGGCCCGAGGGGATACGCAGTATTTT. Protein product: CASSLAARGDTQYF. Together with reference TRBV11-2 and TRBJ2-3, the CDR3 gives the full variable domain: EAGVAQSPRYKIIEKRQSVAFWCNPISGHATLYWYQQILGQGPKLLIQFQNNGVVDDSQLPKDRFSAERLKGVDSTLKIQPAKLEDSAVYLCASSLAARGDTQYFGPGTRLTVL.

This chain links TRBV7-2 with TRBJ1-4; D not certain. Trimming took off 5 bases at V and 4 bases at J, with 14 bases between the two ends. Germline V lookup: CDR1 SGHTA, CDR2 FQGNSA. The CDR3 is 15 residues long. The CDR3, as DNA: TGTGCCAGCAGCAAAGCGGTTAGGGTTAATGAAAAACTGTTTTTT. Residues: CASSKAVRVNEKLFF.

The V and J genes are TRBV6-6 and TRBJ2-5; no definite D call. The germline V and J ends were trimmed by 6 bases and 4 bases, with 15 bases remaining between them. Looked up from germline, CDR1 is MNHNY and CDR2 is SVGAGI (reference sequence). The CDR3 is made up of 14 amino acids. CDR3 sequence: CASRTTRVGETQYF. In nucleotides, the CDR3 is TGTGCCAGCAGGACGACCCGGGTGGGAGAGACCCAGTACTTC.

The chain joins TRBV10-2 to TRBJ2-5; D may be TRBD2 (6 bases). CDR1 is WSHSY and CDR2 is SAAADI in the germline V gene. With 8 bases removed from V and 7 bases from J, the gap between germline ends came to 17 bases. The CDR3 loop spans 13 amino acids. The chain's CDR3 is CASGPPLGGTQYF. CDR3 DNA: TGCGCCAGCGGACCGCCTTTGGGGGGGACCCAGTACTTC.

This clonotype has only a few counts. CDR3 DNA: TGTGCCAGCTCGGGACCGAGAGAAGCCACAGATACGCAGTATTTT. Protein: CASSGPREATDTQYF. V usage is TRBV28 and J usage is TRBJ2-3; D may match TRBD1 or TRBD2 (5 bases each). The CDR3 sequence is 15 residues long. Trimming left V 8 bases short and J 2 bases short, with 17 bases between. Germline V gene sequence: CDR1 MDHEN, CDR2 SYDVKM.

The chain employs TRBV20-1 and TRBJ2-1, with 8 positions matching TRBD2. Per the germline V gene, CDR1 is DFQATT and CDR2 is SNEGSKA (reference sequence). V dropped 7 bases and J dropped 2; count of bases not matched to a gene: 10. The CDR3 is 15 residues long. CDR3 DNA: TGCAGTGAACGTCCCTTAGCGGGACCCTACAATGAGCAGTTCTTC. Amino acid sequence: CSERPLAGPYNEQFF.

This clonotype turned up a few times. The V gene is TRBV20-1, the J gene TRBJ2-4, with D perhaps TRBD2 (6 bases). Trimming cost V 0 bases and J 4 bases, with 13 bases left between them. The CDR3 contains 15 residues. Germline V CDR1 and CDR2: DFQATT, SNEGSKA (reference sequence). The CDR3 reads CSARDLGGLKNIQYF. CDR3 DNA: TGCAGTGCTAGAGATCTCGGGGGTCTAAAAAACATTCAGTACTTC.

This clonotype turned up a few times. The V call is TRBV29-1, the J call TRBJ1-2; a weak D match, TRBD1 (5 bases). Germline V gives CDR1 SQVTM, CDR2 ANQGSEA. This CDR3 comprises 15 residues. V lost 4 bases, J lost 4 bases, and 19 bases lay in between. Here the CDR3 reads CSVVVPGPRGYGYTF. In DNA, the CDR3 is TGCAGCGTTGTGGTACCGGGACCCCGGGGCTATGGCTACACCTTC. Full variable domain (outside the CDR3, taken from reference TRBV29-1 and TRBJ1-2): SAVISQKPSRDICQRGTSLTIQCQVDSQVTMMFWYRQQPGQSLTLIATANQGSEATYESGFVIDKFPISRPNLTFSTLTVSNMSPEDSSIYLCSVVVPGPRGYGYTFGSGTRLTVV.

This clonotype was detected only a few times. The CDR3: CASSYTGAGYEQYF. For the CDR3, the DNA is TGTGCCAGCAGCTATACAGGGGCGGGCTACGAGCAGTACTTC. The chain combines TRBV27 with TRBJ2-7; the match to TRBD1 covers 7 bases. V lost 6 bases to trimming and J lost 3 bases; unmatched junction nucleotides: 8. CDR3 length: 14 residues. The germline V gene has CDR1 MNHEY and CDR2 SMNVEV (reference sequence).

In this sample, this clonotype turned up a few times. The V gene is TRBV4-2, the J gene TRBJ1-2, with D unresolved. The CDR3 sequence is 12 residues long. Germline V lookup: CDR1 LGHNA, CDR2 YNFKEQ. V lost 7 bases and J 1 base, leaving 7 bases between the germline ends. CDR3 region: CASNGFNYGYTF. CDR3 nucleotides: TGTGCCAGCAACGGGTTTAACTATGGCTACACCTTC.

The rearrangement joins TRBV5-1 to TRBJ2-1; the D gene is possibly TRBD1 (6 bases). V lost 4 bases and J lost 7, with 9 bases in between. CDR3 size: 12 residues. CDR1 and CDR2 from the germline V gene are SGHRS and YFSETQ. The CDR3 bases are TGCGCCAGCAGCACAGGGTTAAATGAGCAGTTCTTC. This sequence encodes CASSTGLNEQFF.

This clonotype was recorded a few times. The CDR3 sequence is CASSQGDVGWETQYF. In DNA, the CDR3 is TGTGCCAGCAGCCAAGGGGACGTGGGGTGGGAGACCCAGTACTTC. J is TRBJ2-5 and V is TRBV4-2, with D perhaps matching TRBD1 or TRBD2 (5 bases each). This CDR3 region has 15 residues. V was trimmed by 1 base and J by 5 bases, leaving 14 bases between them. Looked up from germline, CDR1 is LGHNA and CDR2 is YNFKEQ.

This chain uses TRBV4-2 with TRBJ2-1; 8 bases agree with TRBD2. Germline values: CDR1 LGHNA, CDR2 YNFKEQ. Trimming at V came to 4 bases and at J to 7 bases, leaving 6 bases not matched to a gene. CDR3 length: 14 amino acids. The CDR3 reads CASSLLSGKNEQFF. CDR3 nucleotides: TGTGCCAGCAGCCTCCTTAGCGGGAAAAATGAGCAGTTCTTC.

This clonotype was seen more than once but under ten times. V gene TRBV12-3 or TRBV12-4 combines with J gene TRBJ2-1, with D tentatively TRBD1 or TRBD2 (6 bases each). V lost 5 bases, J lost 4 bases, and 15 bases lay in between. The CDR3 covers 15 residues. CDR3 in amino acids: CASSARGGPYNEQFF. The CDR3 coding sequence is TGTGCCAGCAGTGCCCGTGGGGGGCCTTACAATGAGCAGTTCTTC.

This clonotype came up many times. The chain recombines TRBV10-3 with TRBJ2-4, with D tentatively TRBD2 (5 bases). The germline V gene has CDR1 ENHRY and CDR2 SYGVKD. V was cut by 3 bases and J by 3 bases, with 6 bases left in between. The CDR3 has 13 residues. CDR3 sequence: CAISEAVKNIQYF. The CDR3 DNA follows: TGTGCCATCAGTGAAGCGGTCAAAAACATTCAGTACTTC.

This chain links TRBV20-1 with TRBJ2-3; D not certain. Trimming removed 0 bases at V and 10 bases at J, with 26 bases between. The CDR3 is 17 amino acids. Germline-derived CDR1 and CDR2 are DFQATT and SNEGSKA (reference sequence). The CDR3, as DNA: TGCAGTGCTAGAGATTCCCGGGCTCGCCCCTCCTCAGGTCCGCAGTATTTT. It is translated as CSARDSRARPSSGPQYF.

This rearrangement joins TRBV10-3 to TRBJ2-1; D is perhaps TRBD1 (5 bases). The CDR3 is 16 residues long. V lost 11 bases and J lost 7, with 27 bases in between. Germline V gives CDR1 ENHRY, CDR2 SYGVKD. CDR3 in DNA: TGTGCCGTCCAGGGTCTCGACAGTACGCGTGTGAATGAGCAGTTCTTC. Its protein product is CAVQGLDSTRVNEQFF.

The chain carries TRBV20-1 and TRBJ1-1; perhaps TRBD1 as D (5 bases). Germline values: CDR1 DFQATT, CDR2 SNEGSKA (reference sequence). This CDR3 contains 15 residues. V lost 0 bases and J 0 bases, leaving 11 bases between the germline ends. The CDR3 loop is CSARDLAGVNTEAFF. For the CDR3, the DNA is TGCAGTGCTAGAGATTTAGCGGGGGTGAACACTGAAGCTTTCTTT.